This TCR beta chain was identified during a study of identical twins. Study conclusions and caveats: For cord blood, abundant beta clonotypes had fewer insertions, unlike memory repertoires, which showed none.

Trimming took 3 bases from V and 2 from J, leaving 8 bases between them. Germline values: CDR1 SGHAT, CDR2 FQNNGV. The CDR3 has 13 residues. TCRdb fed the 5' RACE reads into MiXCR, producing one record per CDR3 protein. The sample lists some 1,600,000 distinct CDR3 sequences; under 35% were seen once. This clonotype was seen more than once but under ten times. Its target is unknown. Sequencing input: cord blood. The V and J genes are TRBV11-2 and TRBJ2-7; no clear D gene. This clonotype originated in a newborn girl in good health. This chain's CDR3 is CASSFKTTYEQYF. CDR3 DNA: TGTGCCAGCAGCTTCAAGACAACCTACGAGCAGTACTTC.